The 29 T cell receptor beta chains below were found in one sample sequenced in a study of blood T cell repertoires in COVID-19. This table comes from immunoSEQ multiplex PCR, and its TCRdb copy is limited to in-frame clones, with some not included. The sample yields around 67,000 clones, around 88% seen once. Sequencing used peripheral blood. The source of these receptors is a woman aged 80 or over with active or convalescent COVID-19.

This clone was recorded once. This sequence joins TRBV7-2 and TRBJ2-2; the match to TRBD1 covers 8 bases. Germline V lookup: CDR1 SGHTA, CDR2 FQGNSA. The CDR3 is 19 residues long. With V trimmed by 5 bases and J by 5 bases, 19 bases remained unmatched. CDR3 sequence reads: CASSPPPTGAPPGTGELFF. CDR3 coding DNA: TGTGCCAGCAGCCCACCCCCGACAGGGGCCCCCCCTGGAACCGGGGAGCTGTTTTTT.

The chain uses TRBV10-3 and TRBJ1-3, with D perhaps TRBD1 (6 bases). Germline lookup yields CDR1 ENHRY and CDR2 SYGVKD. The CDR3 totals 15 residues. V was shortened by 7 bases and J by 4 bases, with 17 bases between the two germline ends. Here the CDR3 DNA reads TGTGCCATCAACAAGGACAGTTCTTCCGGAAACACCATATATTTT. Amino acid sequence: CAINKDSSSGNTIYF.

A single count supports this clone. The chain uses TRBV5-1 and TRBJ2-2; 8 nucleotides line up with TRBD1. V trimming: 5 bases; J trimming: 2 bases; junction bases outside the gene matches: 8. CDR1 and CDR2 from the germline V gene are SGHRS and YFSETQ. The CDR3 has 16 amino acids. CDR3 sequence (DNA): TGCGCCAGCAGTCCCCCCGGGACAGGTAACACCGGGGAGCTGTTTTTT. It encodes CASSPPGTGNTGELFF.

The CDR3, as DNA: TGTGCCAGCAGTTACTCGGGGCAGGGGGCAGATACGCAGTATTTT. It yields the protein CASSYSGQGADTQYF. J is TRBJ2-3 and V is TRBV6-6; 7 bases map to TRBD1. Germline V gives CDR1 MNHNY, CDR2 SVGAGI (reference sequence). The CDR3 contains 15 residues. Trimming took 0 bases from V and 4 from J; bases not matched to a gene: 4.

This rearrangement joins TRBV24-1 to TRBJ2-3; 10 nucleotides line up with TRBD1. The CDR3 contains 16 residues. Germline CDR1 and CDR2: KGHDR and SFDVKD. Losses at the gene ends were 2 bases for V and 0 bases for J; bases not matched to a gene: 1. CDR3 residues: CATSDWTGGSTDTQYF. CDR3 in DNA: TGTGCCACCAGTGATTGGACAGGGGGGAGCACAGATACGCAGTATTTT.

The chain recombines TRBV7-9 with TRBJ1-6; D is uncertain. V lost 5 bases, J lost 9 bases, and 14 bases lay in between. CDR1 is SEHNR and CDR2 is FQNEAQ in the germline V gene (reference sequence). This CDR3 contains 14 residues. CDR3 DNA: TGTGCCAGCAGCCAAGAAGTAGAGGGTTCACCCCTCCACTTT. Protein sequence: CASSQEVEGSPLHF.

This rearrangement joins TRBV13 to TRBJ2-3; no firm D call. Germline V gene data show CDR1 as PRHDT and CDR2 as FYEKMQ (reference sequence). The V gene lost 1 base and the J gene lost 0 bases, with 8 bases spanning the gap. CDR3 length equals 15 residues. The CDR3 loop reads CASSLVMSSTDTQYF. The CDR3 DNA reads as TGTGCCAGCAGCTTAGTAATGAGCAGCACAGATACGCAGTATTTT.

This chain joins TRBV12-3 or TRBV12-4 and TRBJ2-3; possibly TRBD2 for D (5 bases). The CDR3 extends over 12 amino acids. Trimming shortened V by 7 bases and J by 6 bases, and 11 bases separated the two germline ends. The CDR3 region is CASTPSGDTQYF. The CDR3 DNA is TGTGCCAGCACACCGTCGGGGGATACGCAGTATTTT.

CDR3 sequence (DNA): TGTGCCAGCAGTGAATGGGGCAGGGGTTTTACTAATGAAAAACTGTTTTTT. This gives the protein CASSEWGRGFTNEKLFF. The chain carries TRBV25-1 and TRBJ1-4, with a weak D call TRBD1 (6 bases). CDR1 is MGHDK and CDR2 is SYGVNS in the germline V gene. The CDR3 covers 17 residues. V was cut by 1 base and J by 2 bases, with 14 bases left in between. The full variable domain, completed using reference TRBV25-1 and TRBJ1-4, is EADIYQTPRYLVIGTGKKITLECSQTMGHDKMYWYQQDPGMELHLIHYSYGVNSTEKGDLSSESTVSRIRTEHFPLTLESARPSHTSQYLCASSEWGRGFTNEKLFFGSGTQLSVL.

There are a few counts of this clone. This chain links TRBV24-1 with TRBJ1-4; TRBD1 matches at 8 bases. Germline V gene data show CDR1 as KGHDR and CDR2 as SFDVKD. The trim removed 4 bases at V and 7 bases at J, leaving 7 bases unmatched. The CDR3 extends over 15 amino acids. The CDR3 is CATSDPRGPGEKLFF. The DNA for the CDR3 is TGTGCCACCAGTGACCCCAGGGGGCCGGGTGAAAAACTGTTTTTT.

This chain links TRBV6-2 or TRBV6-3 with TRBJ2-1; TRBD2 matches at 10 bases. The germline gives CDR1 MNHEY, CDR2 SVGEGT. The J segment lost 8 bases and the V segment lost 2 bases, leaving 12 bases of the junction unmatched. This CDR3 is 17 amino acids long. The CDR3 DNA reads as TGTGCCAGCAGTTACACCTGGACTAGCGGATTTGGGGATGAGCAGTTCTTC. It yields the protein CASSYTWTSGFGDEQFF.

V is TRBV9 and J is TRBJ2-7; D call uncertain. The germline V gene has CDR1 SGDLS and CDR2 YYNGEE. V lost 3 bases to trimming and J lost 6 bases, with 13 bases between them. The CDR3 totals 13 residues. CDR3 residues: CASSDQTWSEQYF. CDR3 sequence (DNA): TGTGCCAGCAGCGATCAAACTTGGTCCGAGCAGTACTTC.

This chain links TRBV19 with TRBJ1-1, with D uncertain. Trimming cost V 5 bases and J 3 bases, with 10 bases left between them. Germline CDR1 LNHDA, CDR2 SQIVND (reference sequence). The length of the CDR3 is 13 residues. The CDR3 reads CASSHQRDTEAFF. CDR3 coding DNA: TGTGCCAGTAGTCATCAGAGGGACACTGAAGCTTTCTTT.

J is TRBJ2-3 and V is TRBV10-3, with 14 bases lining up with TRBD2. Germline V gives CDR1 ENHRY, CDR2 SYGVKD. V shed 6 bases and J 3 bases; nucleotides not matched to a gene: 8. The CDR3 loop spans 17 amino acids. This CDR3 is CAIRAGLAGAETDTQYF. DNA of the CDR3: TGTGCCATCAGAGCGGGACTAGCGGGAGCGGAGACAGATACGCAGTATTTT.

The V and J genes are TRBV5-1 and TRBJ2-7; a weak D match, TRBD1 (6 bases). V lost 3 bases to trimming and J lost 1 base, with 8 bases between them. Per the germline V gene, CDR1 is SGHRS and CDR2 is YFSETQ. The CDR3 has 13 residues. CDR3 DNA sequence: TGCGCCAGCAGCTGGGGGACATCCTACGAGCAGTACTTC. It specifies CASSWGTSYEQYF.

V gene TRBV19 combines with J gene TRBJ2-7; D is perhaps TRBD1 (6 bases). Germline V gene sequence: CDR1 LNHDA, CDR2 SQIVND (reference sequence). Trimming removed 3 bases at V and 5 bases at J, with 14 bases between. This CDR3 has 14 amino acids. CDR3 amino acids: CASSIGQGYDEQYF. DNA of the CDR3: TGTGCCAGTAGTATCGGGCAGGGGTACGACGAGCAGTACTTC.

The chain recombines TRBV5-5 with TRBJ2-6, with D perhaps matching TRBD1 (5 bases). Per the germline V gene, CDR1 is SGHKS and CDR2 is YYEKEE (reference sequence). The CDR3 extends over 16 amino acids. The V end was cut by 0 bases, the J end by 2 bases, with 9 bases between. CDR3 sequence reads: CASSLGAGTGANVLTF. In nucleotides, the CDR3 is TGTGCCAGCAGCTTGGGGGCAGGGACTGGGGCCAACGTCCTGACTTTC.

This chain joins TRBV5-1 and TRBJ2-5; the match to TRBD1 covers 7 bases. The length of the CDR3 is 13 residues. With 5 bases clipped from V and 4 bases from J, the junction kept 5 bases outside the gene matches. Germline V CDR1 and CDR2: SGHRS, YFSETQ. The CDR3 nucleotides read TGCGCCAGCAGACCTACAGGGGCAGAGACCCAGTACTTC. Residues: CASRPTGAETQYF.

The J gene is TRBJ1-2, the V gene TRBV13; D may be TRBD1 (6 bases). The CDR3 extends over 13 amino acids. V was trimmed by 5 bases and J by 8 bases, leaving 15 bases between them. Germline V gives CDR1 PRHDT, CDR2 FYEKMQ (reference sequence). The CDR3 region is CASSPGHSGGYTF. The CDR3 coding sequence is TGTGCCAGCAGCCCGGGACACTCTGGAGGCTACACCTTC.

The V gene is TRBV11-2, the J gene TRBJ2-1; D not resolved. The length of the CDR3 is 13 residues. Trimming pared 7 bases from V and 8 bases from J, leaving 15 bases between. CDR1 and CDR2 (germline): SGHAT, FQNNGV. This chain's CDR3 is CASNSGSVHEQFF. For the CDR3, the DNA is TGTGCCAGCAACTCCGGGTCAGTCCATGAGCAGTTCTTC. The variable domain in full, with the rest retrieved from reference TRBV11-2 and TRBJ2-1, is EAGVAQSPRYKIIEKRQSVAFWCNPISGHATLYWYQQILGQGPKLLIQFQNNGVVDDSQLPKDRFSAERLKGVDSTLKIQPAKLEDSAVYLCASNSGSVHEQFFGPGTRLTVL.

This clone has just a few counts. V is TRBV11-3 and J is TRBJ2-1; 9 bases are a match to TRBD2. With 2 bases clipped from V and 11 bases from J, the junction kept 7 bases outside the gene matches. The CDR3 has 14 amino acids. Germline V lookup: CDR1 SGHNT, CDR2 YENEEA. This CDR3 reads CASSLTAGGEQQFF. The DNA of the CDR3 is TGTGCCAGCAGCTTAACCGCGGGAGGGGAACAGCAGTTCTTC.

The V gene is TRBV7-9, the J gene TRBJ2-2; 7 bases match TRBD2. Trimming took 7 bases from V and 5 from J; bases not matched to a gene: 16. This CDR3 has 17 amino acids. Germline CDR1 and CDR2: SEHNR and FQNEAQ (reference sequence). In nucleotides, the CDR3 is TGTGCCAGCATCCTCACCTACCAGCGGGGCCGGACCGGGGAGCTGTTTTTT. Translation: CASILTYQRGRTGELFF.

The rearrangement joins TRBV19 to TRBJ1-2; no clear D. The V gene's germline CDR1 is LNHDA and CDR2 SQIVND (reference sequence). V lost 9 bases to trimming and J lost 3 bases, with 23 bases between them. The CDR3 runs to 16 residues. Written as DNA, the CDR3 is TGTGCCAGCAGTCCCACACCCGCCAGAACCTACTATGGCTACACCTTC. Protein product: CASSPTPARTYYGYTF.

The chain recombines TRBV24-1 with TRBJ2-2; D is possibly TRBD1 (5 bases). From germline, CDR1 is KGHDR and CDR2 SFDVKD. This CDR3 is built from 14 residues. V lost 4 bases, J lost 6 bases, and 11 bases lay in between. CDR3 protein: CATSDRVAAGELFF. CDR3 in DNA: TGTGCCACCAGTGACAGGGTTGCCGCCGGGGAGCTGTTTTTT.

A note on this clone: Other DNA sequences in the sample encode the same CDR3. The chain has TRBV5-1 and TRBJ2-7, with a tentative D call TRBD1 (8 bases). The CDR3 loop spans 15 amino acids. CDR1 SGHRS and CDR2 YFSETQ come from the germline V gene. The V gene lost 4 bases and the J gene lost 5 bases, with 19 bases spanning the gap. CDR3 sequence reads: CASSGGGPGGDEQYF. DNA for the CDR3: TGCGCCAGCAGCGGGGGGGGGCCAGGGGGCGACGAGCAGTACTTC. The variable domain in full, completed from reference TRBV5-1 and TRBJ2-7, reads KAGVTQTPRYLIKTRGQQVTLSCSPISGHRSVSWYQQTPGQGLQFLFEYFSETQRNKGNFPGRFSGRQFSNSRSEMNVSTLELGDSALYLCASSGGGPGGDEQYFGPGTRLTVT.

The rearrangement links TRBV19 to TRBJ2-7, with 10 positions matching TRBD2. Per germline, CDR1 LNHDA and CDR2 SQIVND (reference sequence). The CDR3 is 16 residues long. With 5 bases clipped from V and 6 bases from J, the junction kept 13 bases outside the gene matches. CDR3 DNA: TGTGCCAGTAGTGCATCACCCCCAGGGACTAGCGTCGAGCAGTACTTC. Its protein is CASSASPPGTSVEQYF.

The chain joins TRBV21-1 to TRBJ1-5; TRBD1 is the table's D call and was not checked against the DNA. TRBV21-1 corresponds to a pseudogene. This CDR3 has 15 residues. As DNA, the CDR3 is TGTGCCAGCAGCAAGGGGACAGGGGAAGGTCAGCCCCAGCATTTT. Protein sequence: CASSKGTGEGQPQHF.

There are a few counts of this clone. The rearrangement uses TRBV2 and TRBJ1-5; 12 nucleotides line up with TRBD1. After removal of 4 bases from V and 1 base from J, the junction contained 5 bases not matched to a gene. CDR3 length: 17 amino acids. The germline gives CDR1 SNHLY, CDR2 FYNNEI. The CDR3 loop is CASSGGTGGLSNQPQHF. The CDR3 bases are TGTGCCAGCAGTGGGGGGACAGGGGGCTTGAGCAATCAGCCCCAGCATTTT.

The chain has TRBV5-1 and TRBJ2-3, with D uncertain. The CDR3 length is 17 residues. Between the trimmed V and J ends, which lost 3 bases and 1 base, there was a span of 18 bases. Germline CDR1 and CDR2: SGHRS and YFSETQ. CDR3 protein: CASSSRPNYSGTDTQYF. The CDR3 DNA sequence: TGCGCCAGCAGCTCGAGGCCAAACTACTCGGGCACAGATACGCAGTATTTT.